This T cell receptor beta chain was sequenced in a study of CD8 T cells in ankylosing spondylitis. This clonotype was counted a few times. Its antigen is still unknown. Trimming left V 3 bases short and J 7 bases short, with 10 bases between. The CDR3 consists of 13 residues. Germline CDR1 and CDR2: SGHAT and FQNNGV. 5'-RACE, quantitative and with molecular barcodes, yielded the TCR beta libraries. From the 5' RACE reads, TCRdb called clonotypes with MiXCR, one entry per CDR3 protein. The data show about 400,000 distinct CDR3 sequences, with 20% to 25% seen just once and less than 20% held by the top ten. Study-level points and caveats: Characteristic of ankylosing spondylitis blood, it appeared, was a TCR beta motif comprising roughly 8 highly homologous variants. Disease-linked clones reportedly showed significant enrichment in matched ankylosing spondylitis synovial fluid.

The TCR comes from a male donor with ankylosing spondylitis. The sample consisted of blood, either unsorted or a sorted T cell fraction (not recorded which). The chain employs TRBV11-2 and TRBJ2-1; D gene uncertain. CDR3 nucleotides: TGTGCCAGCAGCTTCTCCTTGCGGAATGAGCAGTTCTTC. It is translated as CASSFSLRNEQFF.